Below are 23 T cell receptor beta chains sequenced from a single sample in a study of breast tumors, draining lymph nodes, adjacent tissues. MiXCR, applied by TCRdb to the multiplex PCR reads, yields one record per CDR3 protein. The sample has about 200,000 distinct CDR3 sequences; under 35% are singletons. Axillary draining lymph nodes of breast cancer patients supplied the node samples. The material sequenced was axillary lymph node tissue. These receptors all come from a female donor with breast cancer. Some clones in this sample may be carry-over from other donors' samples.

This clonotype was recorded many times. V is TRBV7-3 and J is TRBJ2-1; D not resolved. Trimming pared 2 bases from V and 5 bases from J, leaving 10 bases between. CDR1 and CDR2 from the germline V gene are SGHTA and FQGTGA. The CDR3 is made up of 14 amino acids. CDR3 protein: CASSLYRVDNEQFF. The CDR3 DNA follows: TGTGCCAGCAGCTTATATCGTGTCGACAATGAGCAGTTCTTC.

This clonotype showed up many times. This rearrangement joins TRBV7-9 to TRBJ2-3; 9 bases are shared with TRBD1. The CDR3 consists of 18 residues. The trim removed 3 bases at V and 3 bases at J, leaving 13 bases unmatched. Germline-derived CDR1 and CDR2 are SEHNR and FQNEAQ (reference sequence). CDR3 residues: CASSFGPGTGYKTDTQYF. The CDR3 DNA is TGTGCCAGCAGCTTCGGTCCCGGGACAGGGTATAAAACAGATACGCAGTATTTT. The entire variable domain, with the rest obtained from reference TRBV7-9 and TRBJ2-3, is as follows: DTGVSQNPRHKITKRGQNVTFRCDPISEHNRLYWYRQTLGQGPEFLTYFQNEAQLEKSRLLSDRFSAERPKGSFSTLEIQRTEQGDSAMYLCASSFGPGTGYKTDTQYFGPGTRLTVL.

The chain recombines TRBV7-9 with TRBJ2-3; no definite D call. V was shortened by 8 bases and J by 2 bases, with 8 bases between the two germline ends. The germline CDR1 and CDR2 sequences are SEHNR and FQNEAQ (reference sequence). The CDR3 runs to 12 residues. The CDR3 DNA reads as TGTGCCAGCGCTTTAAACACAGATACGCAGTATTTT. This sequence encodes CASALNTDTQYF.

This chain connects TRBV5-1 to TRBJ1-1, with D hard to call. V lost 2 bases and J 5 bases, leaving 10 bases between the germline ends. The CDR3 contains 13 residues. Germline CDR1 SGHRS, CDR2 YFSETQ. CDR3 in amino acids: CASSFLGSTEAFF. The CDR3 nucleotides read TGCGCCAGCAGCTTTCTGGGGTCAACTGAAGCTTTCTTT.

Ten or more counts support this clonotype. The J gene is TRBJ2-3, the V gene TRBV15; TRBD2 matches 8 bases. In germline, CDR1 is LNHNV, CDR2 YYDKDF (reference sequence). V lost 1 base to trimming and J lost 5 bases; unmatched junction nucleotides: 5. This CDR3 is 15 amino acids long. The CDR3 nucleotides read TGTGCCACCAGCAGAGGCGGGAGGAGTTTAGATACGCAGTATTTT. It translates to CATSRGGRSLDTQYF.

This clonotype has at least ten counts. V and J are TRBV2 and TRBJ2-5; 15 positions match TRBD2. This CDR3 spans 18 amino acids. The V gene end was trimmed by 6 bases and the J gene end by 5 bases; junction bases not matched to a gene: 13. In germline, CDR1 is SNHLY, CDR2 FYNNEI. CDR3 loop: CASRKGWTSGRAGETQYF. The CDR3 DNA follows: TGTGCCAGCAGAAAAGGGTGGACTAGCGGGAGGGCCGGGGAGACCCAGTACTTC. Full variable domain (rest looked up from reference TRBV2 and TRBJ2-5): EPEVTQTPSHQVTQMGQEVILRCVPISNHLYFYWYRQILGQKVEFLVSFYNNEISEKSEIFDDQFSVERPDGSNFTLKIRSTKLEDSAMYFCASRKGWTSGRAGETQYFGPGTRLLVL.

A remark on this clonotype: The junction departs from the called germline gene at one end, perhaps through a read error. The CDR3 sequence: CASSWASGRLDAGGLFF. Written as DNA, the CDR3 is TGCGCCAGCAGCTGGGCTAGCGGGAGGTTGGACGCCGGGGGGCTGTTTTTT. The J gene is TRBJ2-2, the V gene TRBV5-1; 11 bases match TRBD2. Germline CDR1 SGHRS, CDR2 YFSETQ. This CDR3 has 17 amino acids. The variable domain in full, completed from reference TRBV5-1 and TRBJ2-2, reads KAGVTQTPRYLIKTRGQQVTLSCSPISGHRSVSWYQQTPGQGLQFLFEYFSETQRNKGNFPGRFSGRQFSNSRSEMNVSTLELGDSALYLCASSWASGRLDAGGLFFGEGSRLTVL.

This clonotype occurred many times. The chain has TRBV6-5 and TRBJ1-2, with a possible D match to TRBD1 (5 bases). The CDR3 sequence is 14 residues long. From germline, CDR1 is MNHEY and CDR2 SVGAGI. Trimming left V 6 bases short and J 6 bases short, with 17 bases between. CDR3 in amino acids: CASSLFGGSDGYTF. The CDR3 region has the DNA TGTGCCAGCAGCCTTTTCGGGGGTTCGGATGGCTACACCTTC.

V is TRBV19 and J is TRBJ2-7; TRBD2 might be the D (6 bases). The germline V gene encodes CDR1 LNHDA and CDR2 SQIVND (reference sequence). This CDR3 has 15 residues. Trimming cost V 3 bases and J 9 bases, with 21 bases left between them. Here the CDR3 reads CASSIISTAGSGQYF. DNA for the CDR3: TGTGCCAGTAGTATTATATCTACCGCCGGGAGCGGGCAGTACTTC.

This clonotype came up many times. The V gene is TRBV5-4, the J gene TRBJ2-1, with TRBD2 as a possible D gene (6 bases). This CDR3 has 13 amino acids. Trimming pared 1 base from V and 10 bases from J, leaving 12 bases between. Germline values: CDR1 SGHNT, CDR2 YYREEE (reference sequence). CDR3 nucleotide sequence: TGTGCCAGCAGCTTGAGGCGGGACCTCGAGCAGTTCTTC. It codes for CASSLRRDLEQFF.

Ten or more counts support this clonotype. This rearrangement joins TRBV11-2 to TRBJ2-2; the D gene is possibly TRBD2 (5 bases). The CDR3 loop spans 16 amino acids. V was pared by 1 base and J by 7 bases, with 16 bases between. Germline V gene lookup returns CDR1 SGHAT and CDR2 FQNNGV. The DNA of the CDR3 is TGTGCCAGCAGCTTAGGGGCCGGACTCTTCGGCGGGGAGCTGTTTTTT. This sequence encodes CASSLGAGLFGGELFF.

This clonotype was counted many times. The rearrangement uses TRBV24-1 and TRBJ2-3; D not certain. Germline lookup yields CDR1 KGHDR and CDR2 SFDVKD. V was cut by 1 base and J by 6 bases, with 4 bases left in between. The CDR3 extends over 12 amino acids. The CDR3 reads CATSDFGDTQYF. The CDR3 DNA is TGTGCCACCAGTGATTTCGGGGATACGCAGTATTTT.

The chain is built from TRBV2 and TRBJ2-5; the D gene is possibly TRBD2 (5 bases). V was clipped by 4 bases and J by 4 bases, with 10 bases between them. CDR1 is SNHLY, CDR2 FYNNEI, per germline. This CDR3 comprises 13 residues. The CDR3 DNA follows: TGTGCCAGCAGTGTCGAGCGGAGAGAGACCCAGTACTTC. It specifies CASSVERRETQYF.

This clonotype was seen ten or more times. The V call is TRBV30, the J call TRBJ2-7; 9 positions match TRBD1. Trimming removed 5 bases from V and 6 bases from J; junction bases left unmatched: 8. The CDR3 loop spans 13 amino acids. Germline CDR1 is GTSNPN and CDR2 is SVGIG (reference sequence). CDR3 region: CAWAPDRGLEQYF. CDR3 sequence (DNA): TGTGCCTGGGCTCCGGACAGGGGACTCGAGCAGTACTTC.

The chain recombines TRBV28 with TRBJ1-5, with 9 bases matching TRBD1. J lost 11 bases, V lost 6 bases, and 14 bases had no gene match. The CDR3 covers 15 residues. Germline lookup yields CDR1 MDHEN and CDR2 SYDVKM. This CDR3 is CASRPTGGWQETQHF. The CDR3 DNA follows: TGTGCCAGCAGGCCTACAGGGGGCTGGCAAGAGACCCAGCATTTT.

V and J are TRBV19 and TRBJ2-1, with a tentative D call TRBD1 (5 bases). The V end was cut by 3 bases, the J end by 7 bases, with 16 bases between. This CDR3 has 15 amino acids. Germline V lookup: CDR1 LNHDA, CDR2 SQIVND (reference sequence). The CDR3 protein is CASSMAQGGSNEQFF. CDR3 sequence (DNA): TGTGCCAGTAGTATGGCGCAGGGTGGTTCGAATGAGCAGTTCTTC.

This clonotype was picked up many times. The V gene is TRBV2, the J gene TRBJ2-7; no clear D gene. The ends were cut back, 7 bases at V and 0 bases at J, with 7 bases in the middle. Germline values: CDR1 SNHLY, CDR2 FYNNEI. The CDR3 totals 12 residues. CDR3 protein: CASKSDSYEQYF. The CDR3 DNA reads as TGTGCCAGCAAGTCTGACTCCTACGAGCAGTACTTC.

V gene TRBV6-1 combines with J gene TRBJ1-2; the D gene is possibly TRBD1 (5 bases). This CDR3 contains 12 residues. V lost 6 bases and J lost 4, with 9 bases in between. The germline CDR1 and CDR2 sequences are MNHNS and SASEGT. The CDR3: CASRGDFYGYTF. The CDR3 nucleotides are TGTGCCAGCAGGGGGGACTTCTATGGCTACACCTTC.

A remark on this clonotype: A much larger clone differs by one base, so this may be a read error. The J gene is TRBJ2-2, the V gene TRBV7-2; possible D gene TRBD2, 5 bases. Germline assignment: CDR1 SGHTA and CDR2 FQGNSA. CDR3 length: 15 amino acids. The CDR3 loop is CASSPRFRTTGELLF. DNA for the CDR3: TGTGCCAGCAGCCCTCGGTTCCGGACCACCGGGGAGCTGCTTTTT.

This clonotype has only a few counts. This sequence joins TRBV11-2 and TRBJ2-7; D call uncertain. The CDR3 spans 16 residues. Germline values: CDR1 SGHAT, CDR2 FQNNGV. Trimming took 0 bases from V and 0 from J, leaving 12 bases between them. The CDR3 DNA reads as TGTGCCAGCAGCTTAGATCGGGCGCCGTCCTCCTACGAGCAGTACTTC. It encodes CASSLDRAPSSYEQYF.

This clonotype was recorded at least ten times. This chain links TRBV5-1 with TRBJ1-6, with D perhaps matching TRBD1 (5 bases). The CDR3 has 16 amino acids. Trimming shortened V by 0 bases and J by 4 bases, and 11 bases separated the two germline ends. Germline loops: CDR1 SGHRS, CDR2 YFSETQ. In nucleotides, the CDR3 is TGCGCCAGCAGCTTGGAACTGGGGGAATATAATTCACCCCTCCACTTT. Its translation is CASSLELGEYNSPLHF. The whole variable domain, filled in from reference TRBV5-1 and TRBJ1-6, reads KAGVTQTPRYLIKTRGQQVTLSCSPISGHRSVSWYQQTPGQGLQFLFEYFSETQRNKGNFPGRFSGRQFSNSRSEMNVSTLELGDSALYLCASSLELGEYNSPLHFGNGTRLTVT.

This clonotype was counted many times. V and J are TRBV5-1 and TRBJ2-7, with no clear D. The germline V gene has CDR1 SGHRS and CDR2 YFSETQ. The CDR3 covers 13 residues. V was shortened by 3 bases and J by 4 bases, with 11 bases between the two germline ends. CDR3 region: CASSSGPFYEQYF. CDR3 sequence (DNA): TGCGCCAGCAGCTCCGGGCCCTTTTACGAGCAGTACTTC.

This clonotype was seen at least ten times. An end of the junction does not agree with germline; a read error may underlie this. This chain links TRBV9 with TRBJ2-5; 9 nucleotides line up with TRBD1. This CDR3 region has 14 residues. The germline gives CDR1 SGDLS, CDR2 YYNGEE. The CDR3 nucleotides are TGTGCCAGCAGCCTGATGACAGGGGGGGAGACCCAGTCCTTC. Amino acids: CASSLMTGGETQSF.